The entry below gives a single T cell receptor beta chain sequence along with its context. These data originate in a study of cytomegalovirus exposure and HLA in healthy donors. The primer mix had 60 Vbeta and 13 Jbeta primers. Sequenced by immunoSEQ multiplex PCR; TCRdb stores in-frame clones only, minus some. The repertoire holds approximately 120,000 clones, with under 85% as singletons. The sample was PBMCs. The clonotype was recovered from a man in his forties in good health and CMV-seronegative.

In DNA, the CDR3 is TGTGCCAGCAGTCCCGGGACAGGGATCTACGAGCAGTACTTC. Residues: CASSPGTGIYEQYF. The V call is TRBV27, the J call TRBJ2-5, with 9 bases matching TRBD1. The tail of the sequence fits TRBJ2-7 better, so the J call may be wrong. Germline lookup yields CDR1 MNHEY and CDR2 SMNVEV (reference sequence). This CDR3 spans 14 amino acids.